Detailed here is one TCR beta chain. The antigen is not known. These data originate in a study of T-cell memory formation after mild COVID-19. Study context: TCR clusters were mostly confined to one donor each. Study-wide points: SARS-CoV-2 specificity was not confirmed for second-wave clones peaking on day 37. Among clones contracting day 15 to 85, CD4/CD8 was balanced, whereas later expanders leaned CD4+.

In germline, CDR1 is MNHEY, CDR2 SMNVEV (reference sequence). With 2 bases removed from V and 4 bases from J, the gap between germline ends came to 7 bases. The CDR3 runs to 13 residues. TCRdb reanalysed the 5' RACE reads using MiXCR and keeps one entry per CDR3 protein. Among under 300,000 distinct CDR3 sequences listed, 8% to 10% were seen once. Sequencing used PBMCs or a T cell subset sorted from them (not recorded which). The receptor was isolated from a young man who had mild COVID-19 (a few samples of this study predate the infection). Cell type and time point are not known. The chain carries TRBV27 and TRBJ2-3; D unresolved. The CDR3 here is CASSLLPPDTQYF. The CDR3 nucleotides are TGTGCCAGCAGTTTACTCCCCCCAGATACGCAGTATTTT.